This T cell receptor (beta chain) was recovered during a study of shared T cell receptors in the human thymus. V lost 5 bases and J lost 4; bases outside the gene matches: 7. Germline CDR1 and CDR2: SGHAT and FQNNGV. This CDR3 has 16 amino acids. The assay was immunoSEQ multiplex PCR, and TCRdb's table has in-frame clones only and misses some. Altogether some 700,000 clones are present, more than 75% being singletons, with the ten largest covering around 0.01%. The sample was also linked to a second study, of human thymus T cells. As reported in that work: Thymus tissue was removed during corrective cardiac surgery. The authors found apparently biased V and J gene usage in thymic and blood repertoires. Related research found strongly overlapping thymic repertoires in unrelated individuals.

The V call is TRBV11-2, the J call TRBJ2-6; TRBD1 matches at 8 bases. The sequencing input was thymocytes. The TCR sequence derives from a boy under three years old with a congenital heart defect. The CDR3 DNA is TGTGCCAGCAGCCTAGGACAGGGATCGGGGGCCAACGTCCTGACTTTC. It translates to CASSLGQGSGANVLTF.